This entry describes one TCR beta chain. Antigen: not known. The data originate from a study of PD-1 blockade in classical Hodgkin lymphoma. Whole-study findings and limits: Nothing has yet pinned down what causes the repertoire differences, possibly disease activity or prior therapy. Nivolumab starters within 1 year of ASCT were excluded.

Clones were read by immunoSEQ multiplex PCR, and TCRdb kept only the in-frame ones, dropping some. Of a few thousand clones listed, 70% to 85% are singletons. CDR3 length: 11 amino acids. The germline V gene encodes CDR1 MNHEY and CDR2 SVGAGI. V lost 6 bases to trimming and J lost 3 bases, with 2 bases between them. Brentuximab vedotin exposure varied among the patients, all of whom had relapsed after autologous stem cell transplantation. It was by magnetic negative selection that CD8+ T cells were isolated from thawed PBMCs. The sequencing here drew on CD8+ T cells from blood, taken at baseline. The sequence derives from a human donor with classical Hodgkin lymphoma. The V gene is TRBV6-5, the J gene TRBJ2-2; D unresolved. CDR3 region: CASRHTGELFF. CDR3 coding DNA: TGTGCCAGCAGACACACCGGGGAGCTGTTTTTT.